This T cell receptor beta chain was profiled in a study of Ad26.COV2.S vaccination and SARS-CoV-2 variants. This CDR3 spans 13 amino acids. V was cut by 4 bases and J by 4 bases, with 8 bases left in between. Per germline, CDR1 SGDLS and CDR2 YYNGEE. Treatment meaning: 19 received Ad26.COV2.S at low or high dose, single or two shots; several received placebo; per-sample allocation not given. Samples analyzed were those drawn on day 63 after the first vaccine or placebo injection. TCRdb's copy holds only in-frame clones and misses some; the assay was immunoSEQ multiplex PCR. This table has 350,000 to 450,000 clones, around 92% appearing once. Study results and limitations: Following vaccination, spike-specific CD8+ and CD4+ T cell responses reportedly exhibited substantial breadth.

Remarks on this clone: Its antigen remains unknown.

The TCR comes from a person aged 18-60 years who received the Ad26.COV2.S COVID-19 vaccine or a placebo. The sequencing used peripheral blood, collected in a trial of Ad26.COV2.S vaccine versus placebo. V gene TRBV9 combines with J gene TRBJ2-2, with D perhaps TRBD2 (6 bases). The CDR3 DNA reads TGTGCCAGCAGCAGACTAGGCACCGGGGAGCTGTTTTTT. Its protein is CASSRLGTGELFF.